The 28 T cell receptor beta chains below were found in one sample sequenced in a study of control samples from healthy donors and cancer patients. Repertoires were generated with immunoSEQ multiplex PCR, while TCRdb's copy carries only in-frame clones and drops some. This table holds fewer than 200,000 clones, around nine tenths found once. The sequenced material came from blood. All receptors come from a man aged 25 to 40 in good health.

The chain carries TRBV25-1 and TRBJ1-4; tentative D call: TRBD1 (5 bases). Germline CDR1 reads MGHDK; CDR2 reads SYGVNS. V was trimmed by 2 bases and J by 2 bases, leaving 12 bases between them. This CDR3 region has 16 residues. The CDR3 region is CASSEVGGSTNEKLFF. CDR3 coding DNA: TGTGCCAGCAGTGAAGTTGGGGGTTCGACTAATGAAAAACTGTTTTTT.

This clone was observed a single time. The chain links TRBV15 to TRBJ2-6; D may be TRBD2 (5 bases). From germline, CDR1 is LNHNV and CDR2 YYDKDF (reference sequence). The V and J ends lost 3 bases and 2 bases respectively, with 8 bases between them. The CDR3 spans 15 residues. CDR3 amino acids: CATSSRGPGANVLTF. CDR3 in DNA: TGTGCCACCAGCAGCAGAGGGCCTGGGGCCAACGTCCTGACTTTC.

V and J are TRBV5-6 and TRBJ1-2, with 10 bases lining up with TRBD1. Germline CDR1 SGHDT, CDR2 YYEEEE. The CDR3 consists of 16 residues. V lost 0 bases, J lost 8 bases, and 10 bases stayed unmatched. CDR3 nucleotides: TGTGCCAGCAGCTTGGCCCCTGGGACAGGGGTCGGGGGCTACACCTTC. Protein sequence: CASSLAPGTGVGGYTF.

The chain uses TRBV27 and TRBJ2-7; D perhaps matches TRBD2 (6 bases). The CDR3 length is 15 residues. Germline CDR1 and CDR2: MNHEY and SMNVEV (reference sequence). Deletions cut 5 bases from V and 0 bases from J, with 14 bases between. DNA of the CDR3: TGTGCCAGCAGTCCCCTGGACGGGGGCTCCTACGAGCAGTACTTC. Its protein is CASSPLDGGSYEQYF.

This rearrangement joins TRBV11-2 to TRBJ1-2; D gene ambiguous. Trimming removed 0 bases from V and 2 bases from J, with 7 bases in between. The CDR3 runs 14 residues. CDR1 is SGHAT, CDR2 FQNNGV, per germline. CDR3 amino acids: CASSLDSVNYGYTF. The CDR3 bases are TGTGCCAGCAGCTTAGATTCAGTGAACTATGGCTACACCTTC.

CDR3 DNA sequence: TGTGCCAGCAGTGAAGTTATCGGGGCTCCAGATTCACCCCTCCACTTT. It is translated as CASSEVIGAPDSPLHF. This chain connects TRBV6-1 to TRBJ1-6; D perhaps matches TRBD1 (5 bases). The CDR3 runs to 16 residues. With 1 base removed from V and 8 bases from J, the gap between germline ends came to 15 bases. In germline, CDR1 is MNHNS, CDR2 SASEGT.

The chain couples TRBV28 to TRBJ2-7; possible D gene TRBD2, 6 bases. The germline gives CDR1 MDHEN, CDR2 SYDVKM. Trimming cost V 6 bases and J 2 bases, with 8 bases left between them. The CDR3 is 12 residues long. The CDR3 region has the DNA TGTGCCAGCAGGGGGGGTGCCTACGAGCAGTACTTC. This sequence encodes CASRGGAYEQYF. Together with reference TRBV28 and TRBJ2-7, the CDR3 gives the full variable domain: DVKVTQSSRYLVKRTGEKVFLECVQDMDHENMFWYRQDPGLGLRLIYFSYDVKMKEKGDIPEGYSVSREKKERFSLILESASTNQTSMYLCASRGGAYEQYFGPGTRLTVT.

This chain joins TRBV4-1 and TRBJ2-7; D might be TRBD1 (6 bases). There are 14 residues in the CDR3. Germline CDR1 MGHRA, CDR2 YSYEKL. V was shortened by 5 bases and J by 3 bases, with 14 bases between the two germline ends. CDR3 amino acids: CASSIRDTSYEQYF. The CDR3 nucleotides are TGCGCCAGCAGCATACGGGACACAAGCTACGAGCAGTACTTC.

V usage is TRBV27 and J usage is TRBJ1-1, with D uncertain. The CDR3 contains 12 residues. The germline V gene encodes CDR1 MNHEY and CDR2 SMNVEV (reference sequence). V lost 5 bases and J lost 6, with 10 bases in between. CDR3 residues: CASSPNSAEAFF. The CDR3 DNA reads TGTGCCAGCAGTCCCAACAGCGCTGAAGCTTTCTTT.

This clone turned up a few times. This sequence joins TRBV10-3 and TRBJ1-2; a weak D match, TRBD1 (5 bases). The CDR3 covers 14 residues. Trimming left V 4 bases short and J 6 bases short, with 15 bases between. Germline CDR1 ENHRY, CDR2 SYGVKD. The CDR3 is CAISGQLGKNGYTF. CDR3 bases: TGTGCCATCAGTGGACAGTTAGGAAAAAATGGCTACACCTTC.

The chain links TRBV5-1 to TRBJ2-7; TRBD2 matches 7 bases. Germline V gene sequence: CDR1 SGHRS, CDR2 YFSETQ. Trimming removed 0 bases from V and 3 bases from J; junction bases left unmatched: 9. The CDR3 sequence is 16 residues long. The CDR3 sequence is CASSLATGGIHYEQYF. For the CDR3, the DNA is TGCGCCAGCAGCTTGGCGACCGGGGGGATCCACTACGAGCAGTACTTC.

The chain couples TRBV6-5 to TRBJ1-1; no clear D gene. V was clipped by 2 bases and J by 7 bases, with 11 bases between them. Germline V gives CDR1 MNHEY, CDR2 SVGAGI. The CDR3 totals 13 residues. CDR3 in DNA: TGTGCCAGCAGTTACAGGTCGGATATTGAAGCTTTCTTT. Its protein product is CASSYRSDIEAFF.

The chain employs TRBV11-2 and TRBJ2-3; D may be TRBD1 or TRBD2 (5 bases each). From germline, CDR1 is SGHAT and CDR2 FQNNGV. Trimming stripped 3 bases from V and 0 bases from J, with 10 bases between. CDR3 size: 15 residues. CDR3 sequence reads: CASSFGGSSTDTQYF. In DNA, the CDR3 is TGTGCCAGCAGCTTTGGGGGTTCTAGCACAGATACGCAGTATTTT. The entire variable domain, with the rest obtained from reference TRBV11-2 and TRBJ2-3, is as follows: EAGVAQSPRYKIIEKRQSVAFWCNPISGHATLYWYQQILGQGPKLLIQFQNNGVVDDSQLPKDRFSAERLKGVDSTLKIQPAKLEDSAVYLCASSFGGSSTDTQYFGPGTRLTVL.

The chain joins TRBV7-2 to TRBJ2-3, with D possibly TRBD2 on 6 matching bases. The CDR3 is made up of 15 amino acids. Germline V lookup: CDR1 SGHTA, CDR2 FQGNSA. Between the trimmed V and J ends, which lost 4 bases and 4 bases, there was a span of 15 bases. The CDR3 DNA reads TGTGCCAGCAGCTCGAAGACGGGAGCGGCAGATACGCAGTATTTT. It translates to CASSSKTGAADTQYF.

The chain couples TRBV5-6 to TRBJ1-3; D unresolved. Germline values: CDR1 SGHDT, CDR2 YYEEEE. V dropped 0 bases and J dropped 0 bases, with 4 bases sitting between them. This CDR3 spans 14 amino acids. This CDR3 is CASSLDSSGNTIYF. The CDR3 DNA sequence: TGTGCCAGCAGCTTGGACAGCTCTGGAAACACCATATATTTT.

As DNA, the CDR3 is TGTGCCAGCAGGCAACAGGGCCCTCTCTACGAGCAGTACTTC. Its translation: CASRQQGPLYEQYF. The chain carries TRBV28 and TRBJ2-7, with D perhaps matching TRBD1 (6 bases). The V end lost 6 bases, the J end lost 3 bases, and 15 bases lay between the germline ends. CDR1 is MDHEN, CDR2 SYDVKM, per germline. The CDR3 length is 14 residues.

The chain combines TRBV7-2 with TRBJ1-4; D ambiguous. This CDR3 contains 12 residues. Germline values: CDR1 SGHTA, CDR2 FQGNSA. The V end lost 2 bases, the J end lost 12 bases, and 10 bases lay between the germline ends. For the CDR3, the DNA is TGTGCCAGCAGCTTAAACTTAGGACAACTGTTTTTT. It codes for CASSLNLGQLFF.

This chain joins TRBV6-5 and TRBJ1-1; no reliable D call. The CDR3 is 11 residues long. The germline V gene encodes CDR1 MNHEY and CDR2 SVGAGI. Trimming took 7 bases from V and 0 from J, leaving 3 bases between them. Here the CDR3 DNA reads TGTGCCAGCACCTTGAACACTGAAGCTTTCTTT. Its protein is CASTLNTEAFF.

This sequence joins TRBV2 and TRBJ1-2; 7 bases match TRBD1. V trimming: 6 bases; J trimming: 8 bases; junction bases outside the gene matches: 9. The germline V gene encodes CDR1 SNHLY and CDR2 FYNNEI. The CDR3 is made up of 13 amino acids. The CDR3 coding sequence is TGTGCCAGCAGGGGACAGTCCGCTGGCGGCTACACCTTC. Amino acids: CASRGQSAGGYTF.

CDR3 DNA: TGTGCCAGCAGTCCCGTTATGGGGCCGACCACTGAAGCTTTCTTT. Translated, it gives CASSPVMGPTTEAFF. This chain links TRBV27 with TRBJ1-1; a weak D match, TRBD1 (5 bases). The CDR3 consists of 15 residues. V lost 5 bases and J lost 4, with 17 bases in between. Germline V CDR1 and CDR2: MNHEY, SMNVEV (reference sequence).

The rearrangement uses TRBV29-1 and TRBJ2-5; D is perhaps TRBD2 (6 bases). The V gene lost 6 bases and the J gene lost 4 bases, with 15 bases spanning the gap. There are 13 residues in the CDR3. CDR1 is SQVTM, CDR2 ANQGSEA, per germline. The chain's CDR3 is CSVRPLGGETQYF. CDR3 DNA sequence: TGCAGCGTACGACCTCTCGGGGGAGAGACCCAGTACTTC.

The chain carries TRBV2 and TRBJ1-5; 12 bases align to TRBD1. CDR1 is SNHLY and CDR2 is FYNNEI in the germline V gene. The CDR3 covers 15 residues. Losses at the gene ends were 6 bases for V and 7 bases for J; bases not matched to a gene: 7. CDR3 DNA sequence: TGTGCCAGCAGCCGGGACAGGGGGCTCGGGCAGCCCCAGCATTTT. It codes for CASSRDRGLGQPQHF.

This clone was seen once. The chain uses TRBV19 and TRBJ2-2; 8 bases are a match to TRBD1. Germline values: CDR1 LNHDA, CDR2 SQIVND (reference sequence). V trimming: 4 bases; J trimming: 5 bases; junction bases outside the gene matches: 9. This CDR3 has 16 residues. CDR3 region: CASSTSGTGPTGELFF. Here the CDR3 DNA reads TGTGCCAGTAGTACGTCCGGGACAGGCCCAACCGGGGAGCTGTTTTTT.

The CDR3 DNA reads as TGTGCCAGCGGAGGACAGCGCTATAATGAAAAACTGTTTTTT. Translating it yields CASGGQRYNEKLFF. The J gene is TRBJ1-4, the V gene TRBV2, with D perhaps TRBD1 (6 bases). The CDR3 runs 14 residues. CDR1 and CDR2 (germline): SNHLY, FYNNEI. V lost 8 bases, J lost 4 bases, and 14 bases lay in between.

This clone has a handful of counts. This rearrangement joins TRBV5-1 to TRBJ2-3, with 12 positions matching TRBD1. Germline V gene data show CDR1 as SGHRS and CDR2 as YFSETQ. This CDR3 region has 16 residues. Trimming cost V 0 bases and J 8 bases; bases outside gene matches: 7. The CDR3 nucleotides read TGCGCCAGCAGCTTGGGGCCGGGACAGGGGGCCAGTACGCAGTATTTT. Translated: CASSLGPGQGASTQYF.

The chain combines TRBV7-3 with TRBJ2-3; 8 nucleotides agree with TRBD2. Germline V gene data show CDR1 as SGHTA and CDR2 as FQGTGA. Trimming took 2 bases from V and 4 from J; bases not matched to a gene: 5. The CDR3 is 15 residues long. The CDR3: CASSLVGGRSDTQYF. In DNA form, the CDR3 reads TGTGCCAGCAGCTTAGTAGGCGGGAGGTCAGATACGCAGTATTTT. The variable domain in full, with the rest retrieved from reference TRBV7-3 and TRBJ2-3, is GAGVSQTPSNKVTEKGKYVELRCDPISGHTALYWYRQSLGQGPEFLIYFQGTGAADDSGLPNDRFFAVRPEGSVSTLKIQRTERGDSAVYLCASSLVGGRSDTQYFGPGTRLTVL.

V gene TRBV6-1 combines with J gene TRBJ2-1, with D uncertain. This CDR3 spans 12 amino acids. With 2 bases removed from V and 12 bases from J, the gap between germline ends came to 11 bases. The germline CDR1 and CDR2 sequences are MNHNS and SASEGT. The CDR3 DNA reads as TGTGCCAGCAGTGAACCAGGTTATGGGCAGTTCTTC. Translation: CASSEPGYGQFF.

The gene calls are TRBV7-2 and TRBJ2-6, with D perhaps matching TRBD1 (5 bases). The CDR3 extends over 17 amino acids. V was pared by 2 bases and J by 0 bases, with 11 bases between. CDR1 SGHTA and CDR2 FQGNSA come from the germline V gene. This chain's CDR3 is CASSLKGASSGANVLTF. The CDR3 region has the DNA TGTGCCAGCAGCTTAAAAGGGGCGAGCTCTGGGGCCAACGTCCTGACTTTC. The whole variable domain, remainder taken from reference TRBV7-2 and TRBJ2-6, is GAGVSQSPSNKVTEKGKDVELRCDPISGHTALYWYRQSLGQGLEFLIYFQGNSAPDKSGLPSDRFSAERTGGSVSTLTIQRTQQEDSAVYLCASSLKGASSGANVLTFGAGSRLTVL.